The rows below give T cell receptor beta chains drawn from one sample of a study of CD8+ T cells in alopecia areata. Assay used: immunoSEQ multiplex PCR; TCRdb lists only in-frame clones, some missing. The data show a few hundred thousand clones, roughly two thirds seen once. The sample here was CD4+ T cells sorted from blood, taken at week 0. These receptors all come from a human donor with alopecia areata. Both conserved end residues are part of each CDR3. Each record gives: J gene, D gene, clone size, V gene, CDR3 DNA, CDR3 protein. D genes are given only for firm matches. Size is stated for part of the rows, as once, few or many counts, or as a class when the clone is expanded.

j_call: TRBJ1-2
d_call: NA
clone_size: NA
v_call: TRBV27
cdr3_nt: TGTGCCAGCAGAGGAGACAGGACTAACTATGGCTACACCTTC
cdr3_aa: CASRGDRTNYGYTF

j_call: TRBJ2-1
d_call: TRBD1
clone_size: once
v_call: TRBV5-6
cdr3_nt: TGTGCCAGCATCCTGACAGGGGGGTTCGTCAATGAGCAGTTCTTC
cdr3_aa: CASILTGGFVNEQFF

j_call: TRBJ2-5
d_call: TRBD1
clone_size: NA
v_call: TRBV5-1
cdr3_nt: TGCGCCAGCAGCTTGGCCGGGACAGGGGAGGAGACCCAGTACTTC
cdr3_aa: CASSLAGTGEETQYF

j_call: TRBJ2-1
d_call: NA
clone_size: NA
v_call: TRBV9
cdr3_nt: TGTGCCAGCAGCGTAGCTTTAAACTCCCTCTCCTACAATGAGCAGTTCTTC
cdr3_aa: CASSVALNSLSYNEQFF

j_call: TRBJ1-1
d_call: NA
clone_size: NA
v_call: TRBV11-2
cdr3_nt: TGTGCCAGCAGCAAATGGGCCCATGAGGACACTGAAGCTTTCTTT
cdr3_aa: CASSKWAHEDTEAFF

j_call: TRBJ1-3
d_call: NA
clone_size: few
v_call: TRBV25-1
cdr3_nt: TGTGCCAGCAGTGACCTGGACGTTTACTCTGGAAACACCATATATTTT
cdr3_aa: CASSDLDVYSGNTIYF

j_call: TRBJ2-1
d_call: NA
clone_size: few
v_call: TRBV7-2
cdr3_nt: TGTGCCAGCAGCTTAGTAGGCGGTTGGGGGTCCTACAATGAGCAGTTCTTC
cdr3_aa: CASSLVGGWGSYNEQFF

j_call: TRBJ2-7
d_call: TRBD1
clone_size: few
v_call: TRBV5-1
cdr3_nt: TGCGCCAGCAGCTTGGGAGGACAGGGTTTAGGCGAGCAGTACTTC
cdr3_aa: CASSLGGQGLGEQYF

j_call: TRBJ2-2
d_call: TRBD1
clone_size: NA
v_call: TRBV10-3
cdr3_nt: TGTGCCACGACGGGACAGGGGAGCACCGGGGAGCTGTTTTTT
cdr3_aa: CATTGQGSTGELFF

j_call: TRBJ2-1
d_call: NA
clone_size: NA
v_call: TRBV5-1
cdr3_nt: TGCGCCAGCAGCTTGGCCGGTCAGGTGTACAATGAGCAGTTCTTC
cdr3_aa: CASSLAGQVYNEQFF

j_call: TRBJ2-4
d_call: TRBD2
clone_size: few
v_call: TRBV7-2
cdr3_nt: TGTGCCAGCAGCTTAACCGGACTAGGCAACATTCAGTACTTC
cdr3_aa: CASSLTGLGNIQYF

j_call: TRBJ2-6
d_call: NA
clone_size: once
v_call: TRBV5-4
cdr3_nt: TGTGCCAGCAGCCCGTGGGGACGTGGGGCCAACGTCCTGACTTTC
cdr3_aa: CASSPWGRGANVLTF

j_call: TRBJ1-2
d_call: NA
clone_size: NA
v_call: TRBV10-3
cdr3_nt: TGTGCCATCAGTGAGAGACAGGCTGGCTACACCTTC
cdr3_aa: CAISERQAGYTF

j_call: TRBJ2-1
d_call: NA
clone_size: NA
v_call: TRBV2
cdr3_nt: TGTGCCAGCAGGCCAGGGTTGAATAATGAGCAGTTCTTC
cdr3_aa: CASRPGLNNEQFF

j_call: TRBJ1-2
d_call: NA
clone_size: few
v_call: TRBV7-3
cdr3_nt: TGTGCCAGCAGCCTCGGACAGAACTATGGCTACACCTTC
cdr3_aa: CASSLGQNYGYTF

j_call: TRBJ2-5
d_call: NA
clone_size: NA
v_call: TRBV6-6
cdr3_nt: TGTGCCAGCAGCCCCGTGTCCGAGACCCAGTACTTC
cdr3_aa: CASSPVSETQYF

j_call: TRBJ2-5
d_call: NA
clone_size: NA
v_call: TRBV29-1
cdr3_nt: TGCAGCGTTGAAGATTCGGGTGAGACCCAGTACTTC
cdr3_aa: CSVEDSGETQYF

j_call: TRBJ2-2
d_call: NA
clone_size: few
v_call: TRBV5-6
cdr3_nt: TGTGCCAGCAGCTTCGCGGGCCGCGGGGCCGGGGAGCTGTTTTTT
cdr3_aa: CASSFAGRGAGELFF

j_call: TRBJ1-6
d_call: NA
clone_size: NA
v_call: TRBV11-2
cdr3_nt: TGTGCCAGCAGCTTGGACTCGTTGGGTTCACCCCTCCACTTT
cdr3_aa: CASSLDSLGSPLHF

j_call: TRBJ1-2
d_call: TRBD1
clone_size: NA
v_call: TRBV5-6
cdr3_nt: TGTGCCAGCAGCTTCTATGCCGGGACAGGCGTAGGCTACACCTTC
cdr3_aa: CASSFYAGTGVGYTF

j_call: TRBJ1-2
d_call: NA
clone_size: NA
v_call: TRBV6-5
cdr3_nt: TGTGCCAGCAGTCCCCAGGGTACCTATGGCTACACCTTC
cdr3_aa: CASSPQGTYGYTF

j_call: TRBJ2-7
d_call: NA
clone_size: NA
v_call: TRBV20-1
cdr3_nt: TGCAGTGCTAGCCCCGGGTACGAGCAGTACTTC
cdr3_aa: CSASPGYEQYF

j_call: TRBJ1-6
d_call: TRBD1
clone_size: NA
v_call: TRBV30
cdr3_nt: TGTGCCTGGAGCGGACAGGGAAGAGGTTCACCCCTCCACTTT
cdr3_aa: CAWSGQGRGSPLHF

j_call: TRBJ2-7
d_call: TRBD1
clone_size: NA
v_call: TRBV5-6
cdr3_nt: TGTGCCAGCAGTTTCCAAGACAGGGTGAGTCGCGAGCAGTACTTC
cdr3_aa: CASSFQDRVSREQYF

j_call: TRBJ1-5
d_call: NA
clone_size: NA
v_call: TRBV15
cdr3_nt: TGTGCCACCAGCAGAGGCGGCAGGATGAGCAATCAGCCCCAGCATTTT
cdr3_aa: CATSRGGRMSNQPQHF

j_call: TRBJ1-5
d_call: NA
clone_size: NA
v_call: TRBV6-1
cdr3_nt: TGTGCCAGCAGTGAAAGGGGCAGGGGCAATCAGCCCCAGCATTTT
cdr3_aa: CASSERGRGNQPQHF